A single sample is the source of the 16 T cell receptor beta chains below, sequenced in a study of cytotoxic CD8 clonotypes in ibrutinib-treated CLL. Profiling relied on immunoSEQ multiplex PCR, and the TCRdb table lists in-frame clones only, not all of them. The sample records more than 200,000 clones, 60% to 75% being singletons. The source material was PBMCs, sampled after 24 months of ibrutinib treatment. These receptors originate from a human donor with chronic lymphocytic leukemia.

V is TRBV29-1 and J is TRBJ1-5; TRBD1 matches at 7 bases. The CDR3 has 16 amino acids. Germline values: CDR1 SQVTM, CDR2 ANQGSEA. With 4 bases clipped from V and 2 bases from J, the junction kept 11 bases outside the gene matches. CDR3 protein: CSVAQGVSGGNQPQHF. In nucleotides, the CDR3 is TGCAGCGTTGCTCAGGGGGTATCGGGGGGCAATCAGCCCCAGCATTTT. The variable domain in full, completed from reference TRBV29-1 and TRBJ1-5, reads SAVISQKPSRDICQRGTSLTIQCQVDSQVTMMFWYRQQPGQSLTLIATANQGSEATYESGFVIDKFPISRPNLTFSTLTVSNMSPEDSSIYLCSVAQGVSGGNQPQHFGDGTRLSIL.

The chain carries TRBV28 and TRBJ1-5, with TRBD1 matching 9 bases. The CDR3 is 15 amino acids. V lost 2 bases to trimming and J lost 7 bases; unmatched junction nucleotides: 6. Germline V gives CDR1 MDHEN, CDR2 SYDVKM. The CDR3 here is CASSLITGGEQPQHF. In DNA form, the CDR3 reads TGTGCCAGCAGTTTAATAACAGGGGGCGAACAGCCCCAGCATTTT.

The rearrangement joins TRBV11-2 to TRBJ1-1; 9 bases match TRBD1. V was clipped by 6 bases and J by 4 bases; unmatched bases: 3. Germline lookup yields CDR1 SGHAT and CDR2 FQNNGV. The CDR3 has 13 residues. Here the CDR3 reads CASSPTGGTEAFF. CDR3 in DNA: TGTGCCAGCAGTCCGACAGGGGGCACTGAAGCTTTCTTT.

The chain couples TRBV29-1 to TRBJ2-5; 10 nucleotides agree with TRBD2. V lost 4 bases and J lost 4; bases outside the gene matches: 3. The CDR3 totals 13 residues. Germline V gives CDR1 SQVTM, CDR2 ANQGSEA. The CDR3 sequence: CSVGRLAGETQYF. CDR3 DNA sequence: TGCAGCGTTGGTCGACTAGCGGGAGAGACCCAGTACTTC.

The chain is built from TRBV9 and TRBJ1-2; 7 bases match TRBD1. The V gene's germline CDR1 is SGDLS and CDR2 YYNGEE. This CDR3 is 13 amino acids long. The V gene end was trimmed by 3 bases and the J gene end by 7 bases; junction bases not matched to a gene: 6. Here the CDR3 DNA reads TGTGCCAGCAGCGCCGACAGGGACTCTGGCTACACCTTC. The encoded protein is CASSADRDSGYTF.

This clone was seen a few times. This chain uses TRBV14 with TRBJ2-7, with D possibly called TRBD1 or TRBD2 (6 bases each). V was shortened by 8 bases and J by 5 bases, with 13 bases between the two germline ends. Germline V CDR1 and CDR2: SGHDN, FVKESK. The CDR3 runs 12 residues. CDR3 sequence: CASGNREDEQYF. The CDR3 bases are TGTGCCAGCGGGAACAGGGAGGACGAGCAGTACTTC.

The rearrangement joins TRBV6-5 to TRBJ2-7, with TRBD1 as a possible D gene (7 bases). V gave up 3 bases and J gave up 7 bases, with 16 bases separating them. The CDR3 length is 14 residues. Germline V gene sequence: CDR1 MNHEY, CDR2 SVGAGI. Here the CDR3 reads CASSYIRGVKEQYF. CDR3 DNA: TGTGCCAGCAGTTATATCAGGGGGGTGAAGGAGCAGTACTTC.

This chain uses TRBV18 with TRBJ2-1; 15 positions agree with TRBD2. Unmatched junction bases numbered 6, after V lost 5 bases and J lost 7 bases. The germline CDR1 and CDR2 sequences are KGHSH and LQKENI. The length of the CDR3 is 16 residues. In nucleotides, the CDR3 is TGTGCCAGCTCAGCGGGACTAGCGGGAGGCGAAAATGAGCAGTTCTTC. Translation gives CASSAGLAGGENEQFF.

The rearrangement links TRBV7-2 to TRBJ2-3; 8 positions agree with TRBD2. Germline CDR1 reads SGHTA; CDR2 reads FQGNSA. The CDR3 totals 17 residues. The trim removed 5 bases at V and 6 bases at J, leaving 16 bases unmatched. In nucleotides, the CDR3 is TGTGCCAGCAGCCCGACTCGAGCGGGAGAATTATACGATACGCAGTATTTT. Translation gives CASSPTRAGELYDTQYF.

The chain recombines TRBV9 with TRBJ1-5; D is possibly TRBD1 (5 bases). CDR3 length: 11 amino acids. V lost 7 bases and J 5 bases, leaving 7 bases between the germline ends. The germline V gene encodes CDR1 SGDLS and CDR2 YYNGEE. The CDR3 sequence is CASGTDQPQHF. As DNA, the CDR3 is TGTGCCAGCGGGACCGATCAGCCCCAGCATTTT.

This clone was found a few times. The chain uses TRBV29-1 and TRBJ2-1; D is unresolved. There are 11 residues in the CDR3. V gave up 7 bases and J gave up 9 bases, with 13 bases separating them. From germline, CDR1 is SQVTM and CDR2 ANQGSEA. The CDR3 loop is CSGVSPGEQFF. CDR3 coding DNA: TGCAGCGGTGTCTCCCCGGGTGAGCAGTTCTTC.

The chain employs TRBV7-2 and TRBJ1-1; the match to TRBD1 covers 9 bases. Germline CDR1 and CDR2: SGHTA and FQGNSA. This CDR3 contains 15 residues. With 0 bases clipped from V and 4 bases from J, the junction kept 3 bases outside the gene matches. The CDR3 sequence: CASSLAPGQGTEAFF. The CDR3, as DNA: TGTGCCAGCAGCTTAGCCCCGGGACAGGGCACTGAAGCTTTCTTT.

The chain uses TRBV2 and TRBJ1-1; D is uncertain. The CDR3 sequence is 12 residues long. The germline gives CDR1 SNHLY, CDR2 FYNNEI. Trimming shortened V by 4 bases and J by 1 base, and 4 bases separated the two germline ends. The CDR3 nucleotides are TGTGCCAGCAGTGCAGGGAACACTGAAGCTTTCTTT. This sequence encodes CASSAGNTEAFF.

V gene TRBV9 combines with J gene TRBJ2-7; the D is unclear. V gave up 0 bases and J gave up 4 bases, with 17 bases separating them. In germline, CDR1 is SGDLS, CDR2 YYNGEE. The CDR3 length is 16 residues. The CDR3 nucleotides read TGTGCCAGCAGCGTAGCTCCGACGAGTGCGGATTACGAGCAGTACTTC. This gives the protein CASSVAPTSADYEQYF. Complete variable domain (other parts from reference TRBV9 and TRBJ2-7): DSGVTQTPKHLITATGQRVTLRCSPRSGDLSVYWYQQSLDQGLQFLIQYYNGEERAKGNILERFSAQQFPDLHSELNLSSLELGDSALYFCASSVAPTSADYEQYFGPGTRLTVT.

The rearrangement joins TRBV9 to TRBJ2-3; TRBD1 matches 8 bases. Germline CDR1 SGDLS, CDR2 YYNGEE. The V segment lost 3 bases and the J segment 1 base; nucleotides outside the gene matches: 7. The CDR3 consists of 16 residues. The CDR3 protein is CASSATDREGTDTQYF. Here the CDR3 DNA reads TGTGCCAGCAGCGCTACGGACAGGGAGGGCACAGATACGCAGTATTTT.

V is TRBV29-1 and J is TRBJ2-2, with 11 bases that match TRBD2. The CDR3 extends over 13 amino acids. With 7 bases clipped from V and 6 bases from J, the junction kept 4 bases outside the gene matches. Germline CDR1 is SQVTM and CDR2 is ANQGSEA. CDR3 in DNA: TGCAGCGCGCCGGGACTAGCGGCCGGGGAGCTGTTTTTT. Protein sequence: CSAPGLAAGELFF.